These T cell receptor beta chains were read from a single sample in a study of T cells after yellow fever vaccination. MiXCR, applied by TCRdb to the 5' RACE reads, yields one record per CDR3 protein. The data hold roughly 340,000 distinct CDR3 sequences, with roughly 8.7% observed a single time. Sequencing was performed on PBMCs, taken on the day of the first yellow fever vaccination. These receptors originate from a young man who received the YFV17D yellow fever vaccine. The CDR3 runs from the conserved cysteine through the conserved F or W.

v_call cdr3_aa
TRBV21-1 CASSARSGDQETQYF
TRBV4-2 CASSQATSGGGTDTQYF
TRBV12-3/TRBV12-4 CASLGDSYEQYF
TRBV7-3 CASSLTPFHEQYF
TRBV5-6 CASSWGTQGTQYF
TRBV2 CASSGGAANQPQHF
TRBV6-5 CASSYSYGNTEAFF
TRBV6-1 CASRPGTSGNTGELFF
TRBV6-1 CASSPSRGSEATGELFF
TRBV5-1 CASSLDPGTMSAEAFF
TRBV7-9 CASTPPEELAKNIQYF
TRBV5-1 CASVEGSHTDTQYF
TRBV28 CASSSSLAPGTLSYIQYF
TRBV5-6 CASSFWSGRQETQYF
TRBV5-1 CASSLGTGVDEKLFF
TRBV5-1 CASSWRPVSYEQYF
TRBV29-1 CSVRQGSQDTQYF
TRBV7-2 CASTVGGGKETQYF
TRBV25-1 CASAGLTGDSYNEQFF
TRBV4-3 CASSQATGRTDTQYF
TRBV11-2 CASSLGYRADTGELFF
TRBV25-1 CASSDPRQGGYNEQFF
TRBV30 CAWDRGYGYTF
TRBV29-1 CSGLWGGNEQFF